Listed here are 3 T cell receptor beta chains from one sample, sequenced in a study of cytomegalovirus exposure and HLA in healthy donors. PCR primers comprised 60 Vbeta and 13 Jbeta primers. The data were produced by immunoSEQ multiplex PCR, yet TCRdb's version contains in-frame clones alone and is incomplete. The sample lists some 140,000 clones; over 60% were seen once. The sample taken for sequencing was PBMCs. The origin of the receptors is a middle-aged man in good health and CMV-seronegative.

The gene calls are TRBV18 and TRBJ2-7, with 8 bases aligning to TRBD1. Germline-derived CDR1 and CDR2 are KGHSH and LQKENI. V shed 6 bases and J 4 bases; nucleotides not matched to a gene: 14. The CDR3 covers 16 residues. CDR3 in DNA: TGTGCCAGCTCGCCAGCCGGACAGGGTGGGGGATACGAGCAGTACTTC. Amino acids: CASSPAGQGGGYEQYF.

This clone has just a few counts. The chain has TRBV7-2 and TRBJ2-5, with 9 positions matching TRBD1. CDR3 size: 14 residues. After removal of 5 bases from V and 4 bases from J, the junction contained 5 bases not matched to a gene. Germline CDR1 is SGHTA and CDR2 is FQGNSA. The CDR3 loop reads CASSQGQGPETQYF. In DNA form, the CDR3 reads TGTGCCAGCAGCCAGGGACAGGGCCCAGAGACCCAGTACTTC.

This chain connects TRBV5-1 to TRBJ2-3; 9 bases line up with TRBD2. The CDR3 spans 17 residues. CDR1 and CDR2 (germline): SGHRS, YFSETQ. V lost 0 bases to trimming and J lost 2 bases; unmatched junction nucleotides: 7. The CDR3 region has the DNA TGCGCCAGCAGCTTGGCGGCGCGGGGGGGCCCCACAGATACGCAGTATTTT. Translation: CASSLAARGGPTDTQYF.